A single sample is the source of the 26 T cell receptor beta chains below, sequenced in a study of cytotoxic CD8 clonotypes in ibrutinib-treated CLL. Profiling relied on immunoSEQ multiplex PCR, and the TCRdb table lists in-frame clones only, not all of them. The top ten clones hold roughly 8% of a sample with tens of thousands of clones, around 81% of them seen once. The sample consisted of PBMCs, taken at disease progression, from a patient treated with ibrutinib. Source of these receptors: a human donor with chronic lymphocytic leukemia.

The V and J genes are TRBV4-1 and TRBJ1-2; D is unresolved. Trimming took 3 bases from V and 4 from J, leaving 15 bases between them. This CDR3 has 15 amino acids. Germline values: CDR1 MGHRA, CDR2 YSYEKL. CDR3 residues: CASSQQARIGYGYTF. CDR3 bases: TGCGCCAGCAGCCAGCAGGCCCGAATCGGCTATGGCTACACCTTC.

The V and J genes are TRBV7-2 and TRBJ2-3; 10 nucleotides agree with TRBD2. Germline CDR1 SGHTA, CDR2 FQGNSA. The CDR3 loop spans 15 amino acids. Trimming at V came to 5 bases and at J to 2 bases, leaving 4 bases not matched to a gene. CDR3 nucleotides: TGTGCCAGCAGCCCTACTAGCGGGGTCACAGATACGCAGTATTTT. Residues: CASSPTSGVTDTQYF.

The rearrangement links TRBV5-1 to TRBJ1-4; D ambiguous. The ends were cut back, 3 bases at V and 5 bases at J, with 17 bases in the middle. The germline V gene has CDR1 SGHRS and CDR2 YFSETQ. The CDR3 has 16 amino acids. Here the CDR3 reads CASSYSGSPKNEKLFF. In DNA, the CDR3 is TGCGCCAGCAGCTACAGCGGGAGTCCGAAAAATGAAAAACTGTTTTTT.

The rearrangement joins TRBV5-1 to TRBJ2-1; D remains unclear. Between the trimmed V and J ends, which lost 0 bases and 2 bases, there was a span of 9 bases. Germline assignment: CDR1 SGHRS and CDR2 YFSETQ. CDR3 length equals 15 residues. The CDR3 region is CASSLAPSPYNEQFF. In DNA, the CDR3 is TGCGCCAGCAGCTTGGCCCCGAGCCCCTACAATGAGCAGTTCTTC. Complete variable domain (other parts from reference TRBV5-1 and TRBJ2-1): KAGVTQTPRYLIKTRGQQVTLSCSPISGHRSVSWYQQTPGQGLQFLFEYFSETQRNKGNFPGRFSGRQFSNSRSEMNVSTLELGDSALYLCASSLAPSPYNEQFFGPGTRLTVL.

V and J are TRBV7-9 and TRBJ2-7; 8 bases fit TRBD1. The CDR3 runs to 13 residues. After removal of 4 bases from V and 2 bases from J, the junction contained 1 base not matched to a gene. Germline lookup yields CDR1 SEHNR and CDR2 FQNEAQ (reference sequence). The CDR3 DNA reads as TGTGCCAGCAGCTGGGACAGGACCTACGAGCAGTACTTC. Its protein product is CASSWDRTYEQYF.

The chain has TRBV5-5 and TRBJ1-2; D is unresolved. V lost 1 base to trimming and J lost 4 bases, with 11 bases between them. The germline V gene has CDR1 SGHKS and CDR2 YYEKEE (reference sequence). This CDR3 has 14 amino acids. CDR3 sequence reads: CASSLYRDPYGYTF. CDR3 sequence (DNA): TGTGCCAGCAGCTTGTACAGAGACCCCTATGGCTACACCTTC.

DNA of the CDR3: TGTGCCAGTAGCAGACCTGACCACCCTAACTATGGCTACACCTTC. It specifies CASSRPDHPNYGYTF. The V call is TRBV19, the J call TRBJ1-2; D not resolved. The V gene lost 6 bases and the J gene lost 0 bases, with 14 bases spanning the gap. The CDR3 length is 15 residues. CDR1 is LNHDA, CDR2 SQIVND, per germline (reference sequence).

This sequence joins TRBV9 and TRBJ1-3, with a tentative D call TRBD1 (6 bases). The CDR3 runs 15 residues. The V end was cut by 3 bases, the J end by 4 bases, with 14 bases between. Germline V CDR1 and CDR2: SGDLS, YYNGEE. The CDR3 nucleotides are TGTGCCAGCAGCGCCCAACGGGGGGGCGGAAACACCATATATTTT. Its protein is CASSAQRGGGNTIYF. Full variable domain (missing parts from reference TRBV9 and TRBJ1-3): DSGVTQTPKHLITATGQRVTLRCSPRSGDLSVYWYQQSLDQGLQFLIQYYNGEERAKGNILERFSAQQFPDLHSELNLSSLELGDSALYFCASSAQRGGGNTIYFGEGSWLTVV.

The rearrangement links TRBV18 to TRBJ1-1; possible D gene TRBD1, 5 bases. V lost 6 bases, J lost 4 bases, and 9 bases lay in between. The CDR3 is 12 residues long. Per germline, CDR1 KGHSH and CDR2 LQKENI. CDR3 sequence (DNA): TGTGCCAGCTCCAGGGTGGCCACTGAAGCTTTCTTT. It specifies CASSRVATEAFF. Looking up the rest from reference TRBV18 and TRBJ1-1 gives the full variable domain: NAGVMQNPRHLVRRRGQEARLRCSPMKGHSHVYWYRQLPEEGLKFMVYLQKENIIDESGMPKERFSAEFPKEGPSILRIQQVVRGDSAAYFCASSRVATEAFFGQGTRLTVV.

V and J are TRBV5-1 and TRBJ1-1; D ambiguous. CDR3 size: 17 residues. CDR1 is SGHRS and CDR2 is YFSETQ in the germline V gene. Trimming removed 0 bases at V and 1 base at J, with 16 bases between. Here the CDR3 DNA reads TGCGCCAGCAGCTTGGGTGGAACCACATATGGGAACACTGAAGCTTTCTTT. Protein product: CASSLGGTTYGNTEAFF.

CDR3 nucleotides: TGTGCCAGCAGCTTAGAGCTGAGGGGGGGCCGACGAGGCATTCAGTACTTC. Its translation is CASSLELRGGRRGIQYF. This chain uses TRBV11-2 with TRBJ2-4; D possibly corresponds to TRBD2 (7 bases). This CDR3 is built from 17 residues. The V end was cut by 0 bases, the J end by 9 bases, with 21 bases between. CDR1 SGHAT and CDR2 FQNNGV come from the germline V gene.

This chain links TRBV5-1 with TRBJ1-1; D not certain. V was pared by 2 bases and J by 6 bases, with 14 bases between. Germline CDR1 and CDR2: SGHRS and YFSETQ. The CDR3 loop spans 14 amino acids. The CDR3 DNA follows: TGCGCCAGCAGCTTTTCGGGGAGTGTTGCTGAAGCTTTCTTT. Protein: CASSFSGSVAEAFF.

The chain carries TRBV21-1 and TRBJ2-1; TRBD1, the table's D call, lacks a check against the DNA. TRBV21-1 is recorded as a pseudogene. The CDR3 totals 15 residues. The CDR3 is CASSNLGHAGREQFF. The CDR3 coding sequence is TGTGCCAGCAGCAACTTGGGACATGCGGGCCGTGAGCAGTTCTTC.

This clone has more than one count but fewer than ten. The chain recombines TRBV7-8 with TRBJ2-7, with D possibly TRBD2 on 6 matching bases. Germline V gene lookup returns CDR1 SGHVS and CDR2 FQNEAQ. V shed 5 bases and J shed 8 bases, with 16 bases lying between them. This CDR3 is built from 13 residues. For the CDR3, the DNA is TGTGCCAGCAGCCCCCCTTGGGGGGACCAGCAGTACTTC. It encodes CASSPPWGDQQYF. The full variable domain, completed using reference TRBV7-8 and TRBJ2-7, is GAGVSQSPRYKVAKRGQDVALRCDPISGHVSLFWYQQALGQGPEFLTYFQNEAQLDKSGLPSDRFFAERPEGSVSTLKIQRTQQEDSAVYLCASSPPWGDQQYFGPGTRLTVT.

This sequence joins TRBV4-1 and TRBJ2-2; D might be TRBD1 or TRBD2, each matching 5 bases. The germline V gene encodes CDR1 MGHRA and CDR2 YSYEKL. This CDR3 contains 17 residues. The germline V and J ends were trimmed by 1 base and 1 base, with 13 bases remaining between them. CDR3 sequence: CASSQVAGALNTGELFF. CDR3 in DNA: TGCGCCAGCAGCCAAGTGGCCGGGGCCCTGAACACCGGGGAGCTGTTTTTT.

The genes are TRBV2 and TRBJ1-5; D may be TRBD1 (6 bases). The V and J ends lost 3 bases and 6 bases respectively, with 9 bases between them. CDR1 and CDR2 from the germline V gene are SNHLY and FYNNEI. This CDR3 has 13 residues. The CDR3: CASSERGGQPQHF. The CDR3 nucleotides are TGTGCCAGCAGTGAGAGGGGGGGTCAGCCCCAGCATTTT.

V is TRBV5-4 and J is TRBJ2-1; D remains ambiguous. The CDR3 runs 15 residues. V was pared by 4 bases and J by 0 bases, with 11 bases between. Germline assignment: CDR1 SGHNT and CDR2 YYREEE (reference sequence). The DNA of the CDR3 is TGTGCCAGCAGCGCTGACCCAAGCTCCTACAATGAGCAGTTCTTC. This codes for CASSADPSSYNEQFF.

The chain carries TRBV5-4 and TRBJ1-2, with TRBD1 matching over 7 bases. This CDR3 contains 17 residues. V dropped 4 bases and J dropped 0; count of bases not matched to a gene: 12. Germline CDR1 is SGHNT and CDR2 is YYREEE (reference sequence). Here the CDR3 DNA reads TGTGCCAGCAGCCTCCGGGACAGCTACCGTTCTAACTATGGCTACACCTTC. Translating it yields CASSLRDSYRSNYGYTF.

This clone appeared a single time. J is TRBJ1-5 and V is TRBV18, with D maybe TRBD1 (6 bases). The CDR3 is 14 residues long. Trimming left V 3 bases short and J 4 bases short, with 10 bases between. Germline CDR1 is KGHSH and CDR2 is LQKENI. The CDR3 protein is CASSPPGENQPQHF. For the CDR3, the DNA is TGTGCCAGCTCACCCCCAGGGGAGAATCAGCCCCAGCATTTT.

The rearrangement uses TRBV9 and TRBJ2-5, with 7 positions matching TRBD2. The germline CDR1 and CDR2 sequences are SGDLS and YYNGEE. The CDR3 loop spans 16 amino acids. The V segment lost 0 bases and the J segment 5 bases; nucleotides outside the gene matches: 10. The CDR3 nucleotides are TGTGCCAGCAGCGTAGCGGTGGGGGGGTCTGTGGAGACCCAGTACTTC. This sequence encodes CASSVAVGGSVETQYF. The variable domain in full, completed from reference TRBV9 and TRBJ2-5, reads DSGVTQTPKHLITATGQRVTLRCSPRSGDLSVYWYQQSLDQGLQFLIQYYNGEERAKGNILERFSAQQFPDLHSELNLSSLELGDSALYFCASSVAVGGSVETQYFGPGTRLLVL.

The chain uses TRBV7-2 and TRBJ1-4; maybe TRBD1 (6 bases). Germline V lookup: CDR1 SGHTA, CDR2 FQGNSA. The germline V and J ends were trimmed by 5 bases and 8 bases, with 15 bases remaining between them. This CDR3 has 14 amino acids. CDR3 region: CASSPQGLNEKLFF. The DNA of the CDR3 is TGTGCCAGCAGCCCTCAGGGGTTGAACGAAAAACTGTTTTTT.

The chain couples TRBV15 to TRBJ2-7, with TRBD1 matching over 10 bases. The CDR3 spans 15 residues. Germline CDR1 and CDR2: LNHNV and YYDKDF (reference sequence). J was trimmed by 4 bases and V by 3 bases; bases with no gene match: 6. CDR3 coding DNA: TGTGCCACCAGCAGTACTAGACAGGGGGCTTACGAGCAGTACTTC. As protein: CATSSTRQGAYEQYF.

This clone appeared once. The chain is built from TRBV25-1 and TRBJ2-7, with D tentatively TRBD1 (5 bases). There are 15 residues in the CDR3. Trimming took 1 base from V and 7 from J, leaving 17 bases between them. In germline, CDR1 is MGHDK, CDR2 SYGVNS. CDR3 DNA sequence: TGTGCCAGCAGTGAATTAAGGGGTTGGAAGGGGGAGCAGTACTTC. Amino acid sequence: CASSELRGWKGEQYF.

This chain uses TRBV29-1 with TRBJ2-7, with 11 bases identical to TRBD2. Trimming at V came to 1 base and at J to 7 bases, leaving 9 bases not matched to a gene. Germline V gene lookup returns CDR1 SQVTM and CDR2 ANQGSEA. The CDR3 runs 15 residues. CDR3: CSVEGETSGTGEQYF. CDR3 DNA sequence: TGCAGCGTTGAAGGGGAGACTAGCGGGACAGGGGAGCAGTACTTC.

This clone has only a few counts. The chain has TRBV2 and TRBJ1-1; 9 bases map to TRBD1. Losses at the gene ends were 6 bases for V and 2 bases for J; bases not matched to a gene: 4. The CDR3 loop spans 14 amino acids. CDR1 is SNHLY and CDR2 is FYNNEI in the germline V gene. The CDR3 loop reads CASRTGQGNTEAFF. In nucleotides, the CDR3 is TGTGCCAGCAGGACGGGACAGGGAAACACTGAAGCTTTCTTT.

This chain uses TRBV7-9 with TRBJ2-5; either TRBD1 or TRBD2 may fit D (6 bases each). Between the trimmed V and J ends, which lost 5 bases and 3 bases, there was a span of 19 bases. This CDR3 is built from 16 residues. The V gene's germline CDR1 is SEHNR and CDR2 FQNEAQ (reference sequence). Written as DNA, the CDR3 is TGTGCCAGCAGCACATTCTGGTCGGGGGCGGAAGAGACCCAGTACTTC. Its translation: CASSTFWSGAEETQYF.